The 20 T cell receptor beta chains given below trace back to one sample, sequenced in a study of neurological immune-mediated disorders. Via MiXCR, TCRdb re-called the 5' RACE reads, giving one row per CDR3 protein. This sample has approximately 28,000 distinct CDR3 sequences, with 15% to 20% found just once. The time point is: technical triplicate 3. The specimen was CD4+ T cells from blood. These receptors originate from a female donor with HTLV-1-associated myelopathy (HAM/TSP).

This clonotype was seen ten or more times. This sequence joins TRBV5-6 and TRBJ2-5; D is possibly TRBD2 (6 bases). CDR3 length: 16 residues. In germline, CDR1 is SGHDT, CDR2 YYEEEE. The V and J ends lost 0 bases and 1 base respectively, with 13 bases between them. The CDR3, as DNA: TGTGCCAGCAGCTTGGTTATCGGGGGAGTCCAAGAGACCCAGTACTTC. This sequence encodes CASSLVIGGVQETQYF.

This clonotype showed up many times. The V gene is TRBV6-1, the J gene TRBJ1-2, with D perhaps matching TRBD1 (5 bases). The CDR3 is made up of 15 amino acids. Germline V gene data show CDR1 as MNHNS and CDR2 as SASEGT. The germline V and J ends were trimmed by 0 bases and 8 bases, with 16 bases remaining between them. The CDR3 sequence: CASSEAQGSYGGYTF. DNA for the CDR3: TGTGCCAGCAGTGAAGCCCAGGGAAGCTATGGAGGCTACACCTTC.

This clonotype was seen repeatedly, ten times or more. This chain links TRBV20-1 with TRBJ2-7, with TRBD2 matching over 9 bases. Trimming took 6 bases from V and 2 from J; bases not matched to a gene: 11. The CDR3 consists of 15 residues. Germline V lookup: CDR1 DFQATT, CDR2 SNEGSKA (reference sequence). The CDR3 reads CSAKDISGSTYEQYF. The CDR3 region has the DNA TGCAGTGCAAAAGATATTAGCGGGAGTACCTACGAGCAGTACTTC.

This clonotype was seen at least ten times. Written as DNA, the CDR3 is TGTGCCAGCAGCTCGGGGGCGAGAAATTCACCCCTCCACTTT. Protein product: CASSSGARNSPLHF. The chain combines TRBV13 with TRBJ1-6; perhaps TRBD1 as D (6 bases). V gave up 4 bases and J gave up 7 bases, with 11 bases separating them. The CDR3 is made up of 14 amino acids. The germline V gene encodes CDR1 PRHDT and CDR2 FYEKMQ (reference sequence).

This clonotype showed up many times. The chain is built from TRBV20-1 and TRBJ1-2; unclear D gene. The germline V and J ends were trimmed by 5 bases and 0 bases, with 16 bases remaining between them. This CDR3 contains 15 residues. In germline, CDR1 is DFQATT, CDR2 SNEGSKA (reference sequence). The CDR3 loop is CSASVGARANYGYTF. CDR3 nucleotide sequence: TGCAGTGCTTCTGTCGGCGCACGGGCTAACTATGGCTACACCTTC.

This clonotype has ten or more counts. This chain joins TRBV10-3 and TRBJ2-5, with TRBD1 matching 10 bases. Looked up from germline, CDR1 is ENHRY and CDR2 is SYGVKD. There are 15 residues in the CDR3. V shed 6 bases, J shed 5 bases, and the junction held 9 bases outside the gene matches. CDR3 loop: CAIRPGQGLRETQYF. The CDR3 nucleotides read TGTGCCATCAGACCGGGACAGGGGTTAAGGGAGACCCAGTACTTC.

This chain uses TRBV6-5 with TRBJ1-1; the match to TRBD1 covers 7 bases. The V gene's germline CDR1 is MNHEY and CDR2 SVGAGI. This CDR3 is built from 15 residues. Unmatched junction bases numbered 8, after V lost 2 bases and J lost 5 bases. This CDR3 is CASSYQTGKRTEAFF. The CDR3, as DNA: TGTGCCAGCAGTTACCAGACAGGGAAAAGGACTGAAGCTTTCTTT.

This clonotype was picked up many times. The rearrangement links TRBV4-3 to TRBJ2-2, with 14 bases fitting TRBD2. Unmatched junction bases numbered 6, after V lost 4 bases and J lost 5 bases. This CDR3 is 17 amino acids long. Germline V gene lookup returns CDR1 LGHNA and CDR2 YSLEER. Written as DNA, the CDR3 is TGCGCCAGCAGCCCCCGGACTAGCGGGGGGACTACCGGGGAGCTGTTTTTT. Amino acid sequence: CASSPRTSGGTTGELFF.

The chain uses TRBV18 and TRBJ2-7; 7 nucleotides align to TRBD1. V trimming: 4 bases; J trimming: 3 bases; junction bases outside the gene matches: 6. There are 14 residues in the CDR3. Germline values: CDR1 KGHSH, CDR2 LQKENI. CDR3 sequence (DNA): TGTGCCAGCTCACTACAGGGGAGATTCTACGAGCAGTACTTC. It encodes CASSLQGRFYEQYF. The complete variable domain, with remaining parts taken from reference TRBV18 and TRBJ2-7, reads NAGVMQNPRHLVRRRGQEARLRCSPMKGHSHVYWYRQLPEEGLKFMVYLQKENIIDESGMPKERFSAEFPKEGPSILRIQQVVRGDSAAYFCASSLQGRFYEQYFGPGTRLTVT.

The V call is TRBV15, the J call TRBJ1-4, with unresolved D. V was shortened by 7 bases and J by 0 bases, with 6 bases between the two germline ends. From germline, CDR1 is LNHNV and CDR2 YYDKDF (reference sequence). The CDR3 is made up of 13 amino acids. The CDR3, as DNA: TGTGCCACCATGATGGCAACTAATGAAAAACTGTTTTTT. The encoded protein is CATMMATNEKLFF.

Many counts were recorded for this clonotype. The V call is TRBV21-1, the J call TRBJ2-2; the table assigns TRBD2, which was not confirmed against the DNA. TRBV21-1 is listed as a pseudogene. The CDR3 has 16 amino acids. For the CDR3, the DNA is TGTGCCACTCCGTCCGGGACCAGCGGGATGGCCGGGGAGCTGTTTTTT. It codes for CATPSGTSGMAGELFF.

The sample holds many counts of this clonotype. CDR3 amino acids: CASRTGTQVDGYTF. CDR3 coding DNA: TGTGCCAGCAGGACCGGGACCCAGGTGGATGGCTACACCTTC. The V call is TRBV6-5, the J call TRBJ1-2, with D possibly TRBD1 on 5 matching bases. V lost 6 bases to trimming and J lost 6 bases, with 17 bases between them. CDR3 length: 14 residues. Germline-derived CDR1 and CDR2 are MNHEY and SVGAGI.

The table lists this clonotype with many counts. With a much larger clone just one base away, this may be a read error. This chain uses TRBV14 with TRBJ1-2, with D possibly matching TRBD1 (6 bases). This CDR3 is 17 amino acids long. CDR1 is SGHDN and CDR2 is FVKESK in the germline V gene. This CDR3 is CVSSHNLLGGTQYGYTF. The CDR3 nucleotides are TGTGTCAGCAGCCATAACCTACTCGGGGGGACACAATATGGCTACACCTTC.

This clonotype showed up many times. This chain links TRBV14 with TRBJ1-4, with a weak D call TRBD1 (5 bases). V lost 4 bases to trimming and J lost 7 bases, with 10 bases between them. CDR1 and CDR2 from the germline V gene are SGHDN and FVKESK. CDR3 length: 13 residues. CDR3 nucleotides: TGTGCCAGCAGCCGAGGGACGGTTGAAAAACTGTTTTTT. This translates into CASSRGTVEKLFF.

Only a few counts were recorded for this clonotype. The rearrangement uses TRBV20-1 and TRBJ2-1; 16 bases are a match to TRBD2. The J segment lost 5 bases and the V segment lost 5 bases, leaving 9 bases of the junction unmatched. The CDR3 sequence is 17 residues long. Germline loops: CDR1 DFQATT, CDR2 SNEGSKA (reference sequence). The CDR3: CSAHTGTSGGANNEQFF. For the CDR3, the DNA is TGCAGTGCTCATACCGGGACTAGCGGGGGGGCCAACAATGAGCAGTTCTTC.

Sample share makes this clonotype medium-sized. The gene calls are TRBV20-1 and TRBJ2-1; 7 bases align to TRBD2. J was trimmed by 2 bases and V by 3 bases; bases with no gene match: 10. CDR1 is DFQATT, CDR2 SNEGSKA, per germline (reference sequence). This CDR3 is 16 amino acids long. CDR3 amino acids: CSASSFSSGPYNEQFF. DNA of the CDR3: TGCAGTGCTAGCTCCTTCTCTAGCGGCCCCTACAATGAGCAGTTCTTC.

This clonotype appeared many times. This chain joins TRBV5-1 and TRBJ2-1; the D gene could be TRBD1 or TRBD2 (5 bases each). Trimming shortened V by 1 base and J by 1 base, and 12 bases separated the two germline ends. Germline V gene sequence: CDR1 SGHRS, CDR2 YFSETQ. This CDR3 has 16 residues. CDR3 sequence (DNA): TGCGCCAGCAGCTTGATGGGGGTTAGGTCCTACAATGAGCAGTTCTTC. Translation gives CASSLMGVRSYNEQFF.

This clonotype was seen at least ten times. This rearrangement joins TRBV9 to TRBJ2-5; D gene uncertain. CDR3 size: 14 residues. V was pared by 1 base and J by 2 bases, with 9 bases between. The germline gives CDR1 SGDLS, CDR2 YYNGEE. Here the CDR3 reads CASSVRAGQETQYF. As DNA, the CDR3 is TGTGCCAGCAGCGTAAGGGCAGGTCAAGAGACCCAGTACTTC. Variable domain in full (rest from reference TRBV9 and TRBJ2-5): DSGVTQTPKHLITATGQRVTLRCSPRSGDLSVYWYQQSLDQGLQFLIQYYNGEERAKGNILERFSAQQFPDLHSELNLSSLELGDSALYFCASSVRAGQETQYFGPGTRLLVL.

Ten or more counts support this clonotype. The rearrangement joins TRBV14 to TRBJ1-5, with D hard to call. This CDR3 contains 8 residues. Per germline, CDR1 SGHDN and CDR2 FVKESK. The V and J ends lost 7 bases and 9 bases respectively, with 1 base between them. The CDR3 DNA follows: TGTGCCAGCACGCCCCAGCATTTT. Protein: CASTPQHF.

On this clonotype: At one end the junction does not follow the germline gene, possibly because of a read error. The chain has TRBV5-1 and TRBJ2-5, with D unresolved. Per germline, CDR1 SGHRS and CDR2 YFSETQ. The CDR3 contains 13 residues. CDR3 amino acids: CANSLRHQETQYF. The DNA for the CDR3 is TGCGCCAACAGCTTGCGACACCAAGAGACCCAGTACTTC.